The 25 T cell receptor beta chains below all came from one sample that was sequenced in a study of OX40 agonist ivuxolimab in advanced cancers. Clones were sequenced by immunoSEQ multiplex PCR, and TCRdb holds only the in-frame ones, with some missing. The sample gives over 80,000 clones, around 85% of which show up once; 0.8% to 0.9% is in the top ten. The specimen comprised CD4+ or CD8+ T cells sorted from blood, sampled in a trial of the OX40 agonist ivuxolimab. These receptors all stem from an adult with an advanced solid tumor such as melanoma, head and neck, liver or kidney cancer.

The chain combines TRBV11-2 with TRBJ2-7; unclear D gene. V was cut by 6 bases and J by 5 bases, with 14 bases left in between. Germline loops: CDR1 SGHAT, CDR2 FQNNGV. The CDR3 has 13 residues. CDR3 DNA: TGTGCCAGCAGACAAACGGCAGGCGACGAGCAGTACTTC. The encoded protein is CASRQTAGDEQYF. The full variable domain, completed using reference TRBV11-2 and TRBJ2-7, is EAGVAQSPRYKIIEKRQSVAFWCNPISGHATLYWYQQILGQGPKLLIQFQNNGVVDDSQLPKDRFSAERLKGVDSTLKIQPAKLEDSAVYLCASRQTAGDEQYFGPGTRLTVT.

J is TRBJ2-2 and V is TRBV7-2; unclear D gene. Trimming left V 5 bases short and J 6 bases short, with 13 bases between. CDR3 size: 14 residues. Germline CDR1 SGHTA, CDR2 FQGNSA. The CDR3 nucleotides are TGTGCCAGCAGCCACAGTGAGGTTTCCGGGGAGCTGTTTTTT. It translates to CASSHSEVSGELFF.

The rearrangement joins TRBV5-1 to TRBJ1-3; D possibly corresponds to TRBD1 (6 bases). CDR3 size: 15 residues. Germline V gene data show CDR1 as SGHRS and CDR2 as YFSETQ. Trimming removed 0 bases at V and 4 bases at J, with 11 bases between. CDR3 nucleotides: TGCGCCAGCAGCTTGGACAGGGTCGAAGGAAACACCATATATTTT. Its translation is CASSLDRVEGNTIYF.

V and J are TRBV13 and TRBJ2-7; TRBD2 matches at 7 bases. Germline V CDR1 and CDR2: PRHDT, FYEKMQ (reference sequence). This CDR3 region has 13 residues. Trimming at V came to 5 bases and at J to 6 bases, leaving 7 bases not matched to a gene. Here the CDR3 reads CASSPGGSREQYV. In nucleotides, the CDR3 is TGTGCCAGCAGCCCCGGGGGGTCGCGCGAGCAGTACGTC.

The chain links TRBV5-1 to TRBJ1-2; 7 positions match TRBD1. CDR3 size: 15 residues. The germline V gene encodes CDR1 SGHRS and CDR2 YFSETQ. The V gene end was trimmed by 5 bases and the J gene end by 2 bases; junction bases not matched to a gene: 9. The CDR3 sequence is CASSLSRGSNYGYTF. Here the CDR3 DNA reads TGCGCCAGCAGTTTAAGCAGGGGGTCCAACTATGGCTACACCTTC.

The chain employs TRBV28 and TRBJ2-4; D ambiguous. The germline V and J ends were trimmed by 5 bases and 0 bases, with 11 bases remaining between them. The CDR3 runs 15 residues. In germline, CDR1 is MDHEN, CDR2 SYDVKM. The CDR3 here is CASSMKQLAKNIQYF. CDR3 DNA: TGTGCCAGCAGTATGAAACAGCTAGCCAAAAACATTCAGTACTTC.

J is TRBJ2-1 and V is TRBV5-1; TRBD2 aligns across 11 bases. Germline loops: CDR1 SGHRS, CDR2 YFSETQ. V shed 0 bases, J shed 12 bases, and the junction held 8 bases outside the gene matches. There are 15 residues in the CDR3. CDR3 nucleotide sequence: TGCGCCAGCAGCTTGGGACTAGCGGGATTCGGATGGCAGTTCTTC. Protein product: CASSLGLAGFGWQFF.

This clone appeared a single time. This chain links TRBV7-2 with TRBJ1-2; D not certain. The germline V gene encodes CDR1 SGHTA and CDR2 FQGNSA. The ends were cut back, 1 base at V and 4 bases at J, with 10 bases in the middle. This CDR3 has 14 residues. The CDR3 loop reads CASSLEGQIYGYTF. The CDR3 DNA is TGTGCCAGCAGCTTAGAGGGTCAGATCTATGGCTACACCTTC.

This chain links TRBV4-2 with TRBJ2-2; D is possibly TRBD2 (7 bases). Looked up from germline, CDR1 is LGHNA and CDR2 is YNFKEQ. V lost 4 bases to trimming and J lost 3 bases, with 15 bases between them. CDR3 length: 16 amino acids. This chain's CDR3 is CASSLRGGDDTGELFF. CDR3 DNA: TGTGCCAGCAGCCTGAGGGGGGGCGATGACACCGGGGAGCTGTTTTTT.

DNA of the CDR3: TGTGCCAGCAGCTTCAGATCGGCGGGAGGGACTGAAGCTTTCTTT. Translated: CASSFRSAGGTEAFF. The chain uses TRBV5-6 and TRBJ1-1; D ambiguous. Trimming pared 2 bases from V and 5 bases from J, leaving 16 bases between. The length of the CDR3 is 15 residues. CDR1 SGHDT and CDR2 YYEEEE come from the germline V gene.

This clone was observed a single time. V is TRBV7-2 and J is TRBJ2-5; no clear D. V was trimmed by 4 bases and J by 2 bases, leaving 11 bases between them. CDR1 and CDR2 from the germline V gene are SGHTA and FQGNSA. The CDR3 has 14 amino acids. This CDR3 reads CASSSSRAQETQYF. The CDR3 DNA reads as TGTGCCAGCAGCTCCTCTCGGGCGCAAGAGACCCAGTACTTC.

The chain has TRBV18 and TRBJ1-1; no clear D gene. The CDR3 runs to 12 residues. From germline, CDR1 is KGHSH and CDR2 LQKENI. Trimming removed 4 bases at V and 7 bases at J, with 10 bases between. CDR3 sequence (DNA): TGTGCCAGCTCACAAGGCGCCATTGAAGCTTTCTTT. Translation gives CASSQGAIEAFF.

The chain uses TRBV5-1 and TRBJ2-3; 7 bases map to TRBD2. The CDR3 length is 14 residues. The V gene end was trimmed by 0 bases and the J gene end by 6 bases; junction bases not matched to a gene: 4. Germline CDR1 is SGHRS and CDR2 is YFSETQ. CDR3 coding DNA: TGCGCCAGCAGCTTGGGCCAACTAGCGGATACGCAGTATTTT. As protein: CASSLGQLADTQYF.

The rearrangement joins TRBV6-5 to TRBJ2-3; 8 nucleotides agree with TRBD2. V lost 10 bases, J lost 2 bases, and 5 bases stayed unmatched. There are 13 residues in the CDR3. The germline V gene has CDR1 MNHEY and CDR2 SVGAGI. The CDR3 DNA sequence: TGTGCCACGGGGGGGCGTTCCACAGATACGCAGTATTTT. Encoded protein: CATGGRSTDTQYF.

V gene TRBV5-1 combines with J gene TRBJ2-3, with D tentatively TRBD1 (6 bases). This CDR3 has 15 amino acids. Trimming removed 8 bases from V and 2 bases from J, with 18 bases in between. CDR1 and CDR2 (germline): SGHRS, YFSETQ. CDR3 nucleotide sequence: TGCGCCAGTGCCTTTCAGGACAGAGACACAGATACGCAGTATTTT. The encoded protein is CASAFQDRDTDTQYF.

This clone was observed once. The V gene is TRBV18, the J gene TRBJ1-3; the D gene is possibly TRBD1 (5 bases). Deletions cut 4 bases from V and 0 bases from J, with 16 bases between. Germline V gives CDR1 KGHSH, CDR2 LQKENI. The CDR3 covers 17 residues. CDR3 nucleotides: TGTGCCAGCTCACGTATCCCGGGACTGGACTCTGGAAACACCATATATTTT. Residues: CASSRIPGLDSGNTIYF.

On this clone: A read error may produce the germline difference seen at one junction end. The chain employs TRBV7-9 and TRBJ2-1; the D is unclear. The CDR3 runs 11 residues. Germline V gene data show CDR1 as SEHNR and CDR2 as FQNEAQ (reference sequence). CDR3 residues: CASSLYDEQFF. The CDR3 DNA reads TGTGCCAGCAGCCTCTACGATGAGCAGTTCTTC.

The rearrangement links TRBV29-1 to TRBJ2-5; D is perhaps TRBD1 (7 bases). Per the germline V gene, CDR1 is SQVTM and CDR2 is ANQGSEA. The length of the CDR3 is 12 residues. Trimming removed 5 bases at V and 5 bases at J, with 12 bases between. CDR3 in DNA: TGCAGCGTTCAGGAGGGGGCCGAGACCCAGTACTTC. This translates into CSVQEGAETQYF.

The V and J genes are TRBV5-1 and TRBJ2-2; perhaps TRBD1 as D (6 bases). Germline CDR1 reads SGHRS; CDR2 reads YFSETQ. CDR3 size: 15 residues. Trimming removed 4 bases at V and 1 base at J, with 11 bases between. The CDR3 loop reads CASSGSGVNTGELFF. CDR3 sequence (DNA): TGCGCCAGCAGCGGTTCAGGGGTGAACACCGGGGAGCTGTTTTTT.

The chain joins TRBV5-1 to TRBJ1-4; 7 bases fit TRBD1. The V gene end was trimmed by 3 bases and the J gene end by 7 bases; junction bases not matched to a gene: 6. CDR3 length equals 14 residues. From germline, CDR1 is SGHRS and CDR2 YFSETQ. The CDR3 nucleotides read TGCGCCAGCAGCTCGACAGGGATCGCTGAAAAACTGTTTTTT. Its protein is CASSSTGIAEKLFF. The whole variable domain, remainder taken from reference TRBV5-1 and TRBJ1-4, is KAGVTQTPRYLIKTRGQQVTLSCSPISGHRSVSWYQQTPGQGLQFLFEYFSETQRNKGNFPGRFSGRQFSNSRSEMNVSTLELGDSALYLCASSSTGIAEKLFFGSGTQLSVL.

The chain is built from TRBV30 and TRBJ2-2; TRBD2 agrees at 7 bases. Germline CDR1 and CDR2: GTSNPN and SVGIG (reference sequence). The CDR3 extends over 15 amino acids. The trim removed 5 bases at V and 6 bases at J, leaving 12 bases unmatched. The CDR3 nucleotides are TGTGCCTGGGAGCGGAAGCCAGCGGGGCCCGGGGAGCTGTTTTTT. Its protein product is CAWERKPAGPGELFF.

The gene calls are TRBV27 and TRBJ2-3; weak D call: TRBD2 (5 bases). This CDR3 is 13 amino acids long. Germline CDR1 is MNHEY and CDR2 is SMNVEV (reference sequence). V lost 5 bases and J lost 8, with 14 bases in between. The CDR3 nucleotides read TGTGCCAGCAGTGGGCCGGGGTTGGGTACGCAGTATTTT. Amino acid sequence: CASSGPGLGTQYF.

CDR3 loop: CAWSMMYTEAFF. The DNA of the CDR3 is TGTGCCTGGAGTATGATGTACACTGAAGCTTTCTTT. This chain joins TRBV30 and TRBJ1-1; D uncertain. The CDR3 has 12 residues. The germline V and J ends were trimmed by 2 bases and 3 bases, with 7 bases remaining between them. Germline V gene sequence: CDR1 GTSNPN, CDR2 SVGIG (reference sequence). Together with reference TRBV30 and TRBJ1-1, the CDR3 gives the full variable domain: SQTIHQWPATLVQPVGSPLSLECTVEGTSNPNLYWYRQAAGRGLQLLFYSVGIGQISSEVPQNLSASRPQDRQFILSSKKLLLSDSGFYLCAWSMMYTEAFFGQGTRLTVV.

CDR3 bases: TGTGCCAGCAGGACATTCTTGGGGGAGACCCAGTACTTC. This gives the protein CASRTFLGETQYF. The chain recombines TRBV11-2 with TRBJ2-5; D is unclear. The CDR3 spans 13 residues. V lost 6 bases and J 5 bases, leaving 13 bases between the germline ends. The germline V gene has CDR1 SGHAT and CDR2 FQNNGV. Drawing the rest from reference TRBV11-2 and TRBJ2-5, the complete variable domain is EAGVAQSPRYKIIEKRQSVAFWCNPISGHATLYWYQQILGQGPKLLIQFQNNGVVDDSQLPKDRFSAERLKGVDSTLKIQPAKLEDSAVYLCASRTFLGETQYFGPGTRLLVL.

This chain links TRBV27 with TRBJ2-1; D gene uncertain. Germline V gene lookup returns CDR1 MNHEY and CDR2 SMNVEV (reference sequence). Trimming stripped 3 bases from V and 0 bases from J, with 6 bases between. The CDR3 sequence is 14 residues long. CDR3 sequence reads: CASSLASSYNEQFF. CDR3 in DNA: TGTGCCAGCAGTTTGGCTTCCTCCTACAATGAGCAGTTCTTC.